What follows describes a single TCR beta chain. Its target antigen remains unknown. There are no base qualities to consult, and no much larger clone falls within one base. Counted from cysteine to phenylalanine, this CDR3 has 13 amino acids. This entry keeps only the CDR3 DNA: 39 bases, framed from base 1. Germline trimming amounts to 5 bases on V and 8 bases on J, with 3 as the count of junction bases outside the gene matches. From a lookup of the germline V gene, CDR1 and CDR2 are SGHVS and FQNEAQ. TCRbeta CDR3 regions were amplified from genomic DNA using the immunoSEQ Assay, a bias-controlled multiplex PCR. The original pipeline was this. Nucleated cell counts per sample were estimated from amplification of reference gene primers within the assay. To quantify the absolute abundance of each unique TCRbeta CDR3 rearrangement, sequence reads were collapsed and filtered. For each sample, productive Simpson clonality was calculated by taking the square root of Simpson's diversity index across productive rearrangements. This immuneACCESS table, as held by TCRdb, lists in-frame sequences with V and J called but not all clones. Of the missing ones, under half trace to an unresolved V gene in checked studies; the others have no known cause. V and J calls and clone size are given by that table; D and trimming were obtained from the DNA. Across this sample there are about 370,000 clones, with nearly 90% seen only once. 6.5% of the sample is held by the ten biggest clonotypes.

This sample was included in a study of blood T cell repertoires in COVID-19 (dated by TCRdb to the early 2020s). Regarding the complete study: The collaborator samples originated in the United States, Italy and Spain and spanned the acute and convalescent phases of COVID-19. The material from the prospective study consisted of cDNA or gDNA derived from T cells, B-cell-depleted T cells, or PBMCs. Deeply sampled blood TCRbeta repertoires from subjects exposed to, actively infected with, or recovered from COVID-19 were included in the dataset. A freely available public database, intended as a resource for researchers studying the immune response to SARS-CoV-2, is where the repertoires were released. The samples were drawn from the first 160 participants of the ongoing ImmuneRACE study and from more than 1,000 subjects provided by 6 global collaborators. Nearly every sample came with metadata listing a de-identified subject ID, COVID-19 status, age in years and sex. Where available, HLA class I and class II types were obtained from metadata supplied by the sample provider rather than from assay-based typing.

The collaborating institutions used their own protocols to collect whole blood in K2EDTA tubes. For TCRbeta analysis, collaborator samples were shipped as frozen whole blood, as isolated PBMCs, or as DNA extracted from either sample type. Study-wide conclusions, independent of this receptor: The quantity of clinical and demographic metadata differed by source and by participant and was supplied without curation.

Sequencing was performed on peripheral blood. This TCR derives from a man younger than 30 with active or convalescent COVID-19. The chain is assembled from TRBV7-8 and TRBJ1-4; 9 bases in the middle match TRBD1. The CDR3 in this case is CASSRGQGEKLFF. Read as DNA, the sequence is TGTGCCAGCAGCCGGGGACAGGGAGAAAAACTGTTTTTT.